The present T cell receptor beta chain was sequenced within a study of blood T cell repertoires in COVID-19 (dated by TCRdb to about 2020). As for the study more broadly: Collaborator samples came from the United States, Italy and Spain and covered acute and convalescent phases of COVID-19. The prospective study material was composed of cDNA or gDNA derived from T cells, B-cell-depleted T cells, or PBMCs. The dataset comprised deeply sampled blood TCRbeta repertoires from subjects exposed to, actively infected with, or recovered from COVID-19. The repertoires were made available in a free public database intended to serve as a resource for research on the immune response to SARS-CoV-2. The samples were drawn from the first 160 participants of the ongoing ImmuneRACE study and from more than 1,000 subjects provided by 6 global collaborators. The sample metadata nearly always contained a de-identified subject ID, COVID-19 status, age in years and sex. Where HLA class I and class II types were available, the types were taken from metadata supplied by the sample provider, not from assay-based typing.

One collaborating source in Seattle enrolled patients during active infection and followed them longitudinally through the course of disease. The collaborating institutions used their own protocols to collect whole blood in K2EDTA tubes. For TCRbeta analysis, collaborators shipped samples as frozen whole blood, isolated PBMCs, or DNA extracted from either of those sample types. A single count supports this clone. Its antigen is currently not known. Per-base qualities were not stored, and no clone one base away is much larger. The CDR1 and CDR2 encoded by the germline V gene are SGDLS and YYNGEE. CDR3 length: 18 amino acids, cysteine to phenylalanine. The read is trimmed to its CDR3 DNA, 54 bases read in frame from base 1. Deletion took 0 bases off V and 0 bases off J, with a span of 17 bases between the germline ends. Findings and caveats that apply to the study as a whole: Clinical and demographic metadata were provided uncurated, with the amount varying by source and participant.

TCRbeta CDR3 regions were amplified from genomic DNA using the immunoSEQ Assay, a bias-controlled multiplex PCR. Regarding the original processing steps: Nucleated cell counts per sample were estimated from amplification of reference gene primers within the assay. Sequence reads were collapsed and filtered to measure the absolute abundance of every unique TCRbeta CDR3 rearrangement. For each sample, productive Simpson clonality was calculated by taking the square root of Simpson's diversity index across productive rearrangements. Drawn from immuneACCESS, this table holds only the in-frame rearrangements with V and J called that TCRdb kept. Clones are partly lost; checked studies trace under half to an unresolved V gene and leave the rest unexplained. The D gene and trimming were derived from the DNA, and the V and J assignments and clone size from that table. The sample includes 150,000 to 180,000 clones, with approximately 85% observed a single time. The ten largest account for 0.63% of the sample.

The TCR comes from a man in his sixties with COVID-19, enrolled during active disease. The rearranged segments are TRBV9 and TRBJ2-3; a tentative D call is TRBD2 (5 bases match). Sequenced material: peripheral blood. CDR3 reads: CASSVALLSSGSTDTQYF. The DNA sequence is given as TGTGCCAGCAGCGTAGCGCTCCTCTCGAGCGGTAGCACAGATACGCAGTATTTT.